A selection of T cell receptor beta chains follows, all from one sample in a study of cytomegalovirus exposure and HLA in healthy donors. Assay used: immunoSEQ multiplex PCR; TCRdb lists only in-frame clones, some missing. The data contain 120,000 or so clones, 70% to 80% of them singletons. The sequencing input was PBMCs. These TCRs come from a middle-aged man in good health and CMV-seropositive. Each CDR3 is given with its conserved first and last residue. D genes are given only for firm matches. Rows may omit the clone size; those that give it use once, few, many or a size class.

j_call v_call d_call clone_size cdr3_nt cdr3_aa
TRBJ1-1 TRBV6-1 TRBD1 . TGTGCCAGCAGGGAACAGGGGGCGACGGCTGAAGCTTTCTTT CASREQGATAEAFF
TRBJ2-7 TRBV5-1 . few TGCGCCAGCAGCTTGGAGGGAAGCGGTAGAAGGAACTTC CASSLEGSGRRNF
TRBJ2-1 TRBV11-3 . . TGTGCCAGCAGCTTGGTAGCCGGGGTCAGTGATGAGCAGTTCTTC CASSLVAGVSDEQFF
TRBJ1-1 TRBV21-1 . . TGTGCCAGCAGCAATGGTGGGGCATGGACTGAAGCTTTCTTT CASSNGGAWTEAFF
TRBJ1-5 TRBV4-2 . . TGTGCCAGCAGCCAAGATCTAACGGAGGTTCAGCCCCAGCATTTT CASSQDLTEVQPQHF
TRBJ2-5 TRBV5-1 . . TGCGCCAGCAGCTTGAGGCAGGGTCAAGAGACCCAGTACTTC CASSLRQGQETQYF
TRBJ2-1 TRBV5-8 TRBD2 . TGTGCCAGCAGCCCGGGGGGGGCCGACAATGAGCAGTTCTTC CASSPGGADNEQFF
TRBJ1-2 TRBV5-1 . . TGCGCCAGCAGCCTAGAAGACGGAAAGATCGATGGCTACACCTTC CASSLEDGKIDGYTF
TRBJ2-7 TRBV5-4 . . TGTGCCAGCAGCCTACGAAGCAGAGGGGGTAACGAGCAGTACTTC CASSLRSRGGNEQYF
TRBJ2-1 TRBV9 TRBD2 few TGTGCCAGCAGCTCGGCGAGCGGGGGGCCCAGTGAGCAGTTCTTC CASSSASGGPSEQFF
TRBJ2-4 TRBV5-1 . . TGCGCCAGCAGCTTGGAACAGGGTCAGTTAAGCATTCAGTACTTC CASSLEQGQLSIQYF
TRBJ2-3 TRBV7-8 . . TGTGCCAGCAGCTTGTCGGATACGCAGTATTTT CASSLSDTQYF
TRBJ2-3 TRBV7-2 TRBD2 . TGTGCCAGCAGCGCCCGACTAGCGGGAGCGGGGGATACGCAGTATTTT CASSARLAGAGDTQYF
TRBJ2-5 TRBV7-9 TRBD1 . TGTGCCAGCAGCTCACAGGGGGCGCAGCGGGAGACCCAGTACTTC CASSSQGAQRETQYF
TRBJ2-5 TRBV7-2 TRBD2 . TGTGCCAGCACCTCCGGGGGGGGATTCGAGACCCAGTACTTC CASTSGGGFETQYF
TRBJ2-2 TRBV9 . . TGTGCCAGCAGCGTAGCTCTAGCACTCGGCACCGGGGAGCTGTTTTTT CASSVALALGTGELFF
TRBJ2-1 TRBV7-7 TRBD1 . TGTGCTAGCAGCTTAGGGACAGGGGGCAATGAGCAGTTCTTC CASSLGTGGNEQFF
TRBJ2-2 TRBV7-7 TRBD2 . TGTGCTAAGGGACTAGCGGGAACCGGGGAGCTGTTTTTT CAKGLAGTGELFF
TRBJ2-3 TRBV9 . . TGTGCCAGCAGCGTAGGGCAGGGGAGATTAGGAGATACGCAGTATTTT CASSVGQGRLGDTQYF
TRBJ1-1 TRBV19 . . TGTGCCAGTAGTATAGGCAGTGGGGACATTGAAGCTTTCTTT CASSIGSGDIEAFF
TRBJ2-5 TRBV7-9 . . TGTGCCAGCAGCTTGGCAGGGGCCCAAGAGACCCAGTACTTC CASSLAGAQETQYF
TRBJ2-1 TRBV4-3 . . TGCGCCAGCAGCCAAGATTATAAGCCCCAATACAATGAGCAGTTCTTC CASSQDYKPQYNEQFF
TRBJ2-1 TRBV5-4 . few TGTGCCAGCACCTTTTTTGGACAGTCACATGAGCAGTTCTTC CASTFFGQSHEQFF
TRBJ2-5 TRBV6-5 . . TGTGCCAGCAGTTACGATCCTACTCAAGAGACCCAGTACTTC CASSYDPTQETQYF
TRBJ2-7 TRBV11-1 TRBD1 . TGTGCCAGCAGCCCCGAGGGGGCGTTTGGGTCCTACGAGCAGTACTTC CASSPEGAFGSYEQYF
TRBJ2-7 TRBV19 TRBD2 . TGTGCCAGTAGTAGAATAGCGGGTACCTACGAGCAGTACTTC CASSRIAGTYEQYF
TRBJ1-5 TRBV10-3 TRBD1 few TGTGCCATCAGTGAGGACAGGGTGTATCAGCCCCAGCATTTT CAISEDRVYQPQHF
TRBJ2-2 TRBV7-8 TRBD2 . TGTGCCAGCATGGTGGGGACTAGCGGGGGGGCTCATAACACCGGGGAGCTGTTTTTT CASMVGTSGGAHNTGELFF
TRBJ2-7 TRBV5-4 TRBD2 . TGTGCCAGCAGCCCGGGGACTAGCTCCTACGAGCAGTACTTC CASSPGTSSYEQYF
TRBJ2-7 TRBV4-1 TRBD1 . TGCGCCAGCAGCCAGCCGGGACAGGGCTCGGACGAGCAGTACTTC CASSQPGQGSDEQYF
TRBJ1-4 TRBV6-1 TRBD1 few TGTGCCAGCAGGGGAACGGGACAGGGGAGGGAAAAACTGTTTTTT CASRGTGQGREKLFF
TRBJ2-3 TRBV27 . . TGTGCCAGCAGTGGCAGGGATTCAGATACGCAGTATTTT CASSGRDSDTQYF
TRBJ2-3 TRBV4-2 TRBD1 . TGTGCCAGCAGCCCTAAGACAGGGGATTCGGATACGCAGTATTTT CASSPKTGDSDTQYF
TRBJ2-7 TRBV28 . . TGTGCCAGCAGTTTCGGACAGAGCTACGAGCAGTACTTC CASSFGQSYEQYF
TRBJ2-7 TRBV2 TRBD1 . TGTGCCAGCAGTGAGTGGCGGGACAGGGTGTTTGAGCAGTACTTC CASSEWRDRVFEQYF
TRBJ2-5 TRBV6-5 TRBD1 . TGTGCCAGCAGTACAGGGGATCAAGAGACCCAGTACTTC CASSTGDQETQYF
TRBJ1-6 TRBV11-2 . once TGTGCCAGCAGCTTACGGGTTAATTCACCCCTCCACTTT CASSLRVNSPLHF
TRBJ2-7 TRBV2 . . TGTGCCAGCAGAGCGACGATTAGCTCCTACGAGCAGTACTTC CASRATISSYEQYF
TRBJ1-2 TRBV6-4 . . TGTGCCAGCAGTGACTCGGGGAGAAACTATGGCTACACCTTC CASSDSGRNYGYTF
TRBJ2-1 TRBV2 . . TGTGCCAGCAGTGAGGGGGGACGGGGCCCCTACAATGAGCAGTTCTTC CASSEGGRGPYNEQFF
TRBJ1-4 TRBV7-9 . . TGTGCCAGCAGCTTCAGGGGAGGGAAGGAAAAACTGTTTTTT CASSFRGGKEKLFF
TRBJ2-2 TRBV13 TRBD2 . TGTGCCAGCAGCATCGGGACTAGCGGGGATTGGACCGGGGAGCTGTTTTTT CASSIGTSGDWTGELFF
TRBJ1-6 TRBV30 TRBD1 . TGTGCCTGGAGTGTCGACAGGGGAGGTTCACCCCTCCACTTT CAWSVDRGGSPLHF
TRBJ2-3 TRBV5-1 TRBD2 . TGCGCCAGCAGCTTGGCAATAGCGGGATTCACAGATACGCAGTATTTT CASSLAIAGFTDTQYF
TRBJ2-7 TRBV7-2 TRBD1 . TGTGCCAGCAGCTTAGGGACAGGGTATGACGAGCAGTACTTC CASSLGTGYDEQYF
TRBJ2-2 TRBV6-1 . . TGTGCCAGCAGTGAGACTCGGCCAAACACCGGGGAGCTGTTTTTT CASSETRPNTGELFF
TRBJ2-1 TRBV7-9 . . TGTGCCAGCAGCTTACCGGGGATCACTACCTACAATGAGCAGTTCTTC CASSLPGITTYNEQFF
TRBJ1-1 TRBV5-1 . once TGCGCCAGCAGCTTGGCGGGGGTGGGGACTGAAGCTTTCTTT CASSLAGVGTEAFF
TRBJ2-5 TRBV6-1 . . TGTGCCAGCAGTGGGGGGGCAGGGGGGTGGGAGACCCAGTACTTC CASSGGAGGWETQYF
TRBJ2-7 TRBV15 TRBD2 few TGTGCCACCAGCAGAGGGGGGGGTATATCTGGCGAGCAGTACTTC CATSRGGGISGEQYF
TRBJ2-5 TRBV23-1 TRBD2 . TGCGCCAGCAGTGCGCGCCGGGGACTAGCGGGAGCATCCCCGGAGACCCAGTACTTC CASSARRGLAGASPETQYF
TRBJ2-7 TRBV7-6 TRBD2 . TGTGCCAGCAGCTCGGGACTAGGCTCCTACGAGCAGTACTTC CASSSGLGSYEQYF
TRBJ1-5 TRBV28 TRBD1 . TGTGCCAGCCGCCTCGGACAGGATCATCAGCCCCAGCATTTT CASRLGQDHQPQHF
TRBJ1-2 TRBV19 . . TGTGCCAGTAGTATGAGAAACAGCTCCCCTAACTATGGCTACACCTTC CASSMRNSSPNYGYTF
TRBJ2-7 TRBV27 . few TGTGCCAGCAGCCTCTCCTACGAGCAGTACTTC CASSLSYEQYF
TRBJ2-3 TRBV7-9 TRBD2 . TGTGCCAGCAGCTTAGAAGGGACTAGCGGTAGCACAGATACGCAGTATTTT CASSLEGTSGSTDTQYF
TRBJ2-7 TRBV6-1 . . TGTGCCAGCAGAGACACCCTGTACGAGCAGTACTTC CASRDTLYEQYF